What follows is one T cell receptor beta chain and its context. Its target is unknown. TCRdb processed the reads anew with MiXCR; each CDR3 protein has one entry. The sample has more than 250,000 distinct CDR3 sequences, 20% to 25% seen once; the top ten hold roughly 13%. The sample belongs to a study of T cell repertoires in cytomegalovirus infection. Study details: Used in the study were CMV epitopes, some recently identified and HLA-C-restricted, others well-studied and HLA-B-restricted.

Per the germline V gene, CDR1 is SGHAT and CDR2 is FQNNGV. CDR3 length: 15 residues. The V and J ends lost 7 bases and 3 bases respectively, with 16 bases between them. Findings and caveats of the study: In two of eight donors, the top clonotype was HLA-C-restricted CMV-specific.

The chain joins TRBV11-2 to TRBJ1-3; a weak D match, TRBD1 (6 bases). This clonotype originated in a human donor in good health (CMV status not recorded). Some clones in this sample may be carry-over from other donors' samples. Sequences were derived from cultured PBMCs, sampled from culture after CMV antigen stimulation. CDR3 in amino acids: CASTSFGGGGNTIYF. The CDR3 bases are TGTGCCAGCACCTCTTTTGGGGGCGGTGGAAACACCATATATTTT.